This T cell receptor (beta chain) was sequenced for a study of T cells in Graves' hyperthyroidism and ophthalmopathy. General study findings and limits: Ophthalmopathy got predicted by the model a median about 6.7 months before its onset.

The PBMCs were taken from 10 ml of fresh peripheral blood. TCR beta CDR3 sequences were amplified from RNA transcripts. HTBI primers were used for first-round RT-PCR of the TCR CDR3. In TCRdb, the multiplex PCR reads were re-called with MiXCR into one record per CDR3 protein. This sample has 240,000 or so distinct CDR3 sequences, with about 16% found just once. V shed 2 bases and J shed 4 bases, with 6 bases lying between them. Germline V gene data show CDR1 as KGHSH and CDR2 as LQKENI. The length of the CDR3 is 13 residues. This clonotype occurred many times. What it recognizes is unknown. Sequenced sample: blood. V gene TRBV18 combines with J gene TRBJ1-5, with D unclear. The TCR comes from a woman aged 18 to 35 with Graves' ophthalmopathy. The CDR3 DNA sequence: TGTGCCAGCTCACCAGGCAGAAATCAGCCCCAGCATTTT. Protein sequence: CASSPGRNQPQHF. The variable domain in full, with the rest retrieved from reference TRBV18 and TRBJ1-5, is NAGVMQNPRHLVRRRGQEARLRCSPMKGHSHVYWYRQLPEEGLKFMVYLQKENIIDESGMPKERFSAEFPKEGPSILRIQQVVRGDSAAYFCASSPGRNQPQHFGDGTRLSIL.